This is a list of T cell receptor beta chains from one sample in a study of cytomegalovirus exposure and HLA in healthy donors. Clones were read by immunoSEQ multiplex PCR, and TCRdb kept only the in-frame ones, dropping some. The table records around 94,000 clones, around 66% of them present only once. The sequencing sample was made of PBMCs. All receptors derive from a man between 25 and 39 years old in good health and CMV-seronegative. Both conserved end residues are part of each CDR3. The D gene is left open where the match is weak. Only part of the rows carry a size: once, few, many, or a class if the clone is expanded.

j_call: TRBJ2-5; clone_size: -; v_call: TRBV19; d_call: TRBD2; cdr3_nt: TGTGCCAGTAGTCAAGGGACTAGCGGGAGGGCCGGGGAGACCCAGTACTTC; cdr3_aa: CASSQGTSGRAGETQYF
j_call: TRBJ2-2; clone_size: few; v_call: TRBV27; d_call: TRBD2; cdr3_nt: TGTGCCAGCAGTCCGCCGGCGGGACTACAAAAGCTGTTTTTT; cdr3_aa: CASSPPAGLQKLFF
j_call: TRBJ1-1; clone_size: -; v_call: TRBV6-5; d_call: TRBD1; cdr3_nt: TGTGCCAGCAGTGTTGACGGACAGGGAGTCACTGAAGCTTTCTTT; cdr3_aa: CASSVDGQGVTEAFF
j_call: TRBJ2-5; clone_size: -; v_call: TRBV7-6; d_call: TRBD2; cdr3_nt: TGTGCCAGCAGCCATCCGGGACTAGCGGGACCAGAGACCCAGTACTTC; cdr3_aa: CASSHPGLAGPETQYF
j_call: TRBJ2-5; clone_size: -; v_call: TRBV30; d_call: -; cdr3_nt: TGTGCCTGGTCCCTCCAAGAGACCCAGTACTTC; cdr3_aa: CAWSLQETQYF
j_call: TRBJ1-3; clone_size: once; v_call: TRBV4-3; d_call: TRBD1; cdr3_nt: TGCGCCAGCAGCCAAGACCGCCGGGACAGGGGGCTTGGAAACACCATATATTTT; cdr3_aa: CASSQDRRDRGLGNTIYF
j_call: TRBJ1-6; clone_size: few; v_call: TRBV27; d_call: -; cdr3_nt: TGTGCCAGCAGCCGGGGGGACTATAATTCACCCCTCCACTTT; cdr3_aa: CASSRGDYNSPLHF
j_call: TRBJ2-3; clone_size: few; v_call: TRBV6-4; d_call: TRBD2; cdr3_nt: TGTGCCAGCAGCGCCAGCGGGGAAACAGATACGCAGTATTTT; cdr3_aa: CASSASGETDTQYF
j_call: TRBJ2-2; clone_size: -; v_call: TRBV19; d_call: -; cdr3_nt: TGTGCTAGTGGGGCCAGGAACACCGGGGAGCTGTTTTTT; cdr3_aa: CASGARNTGELFF
j_call: TRBJ2-5; clone_size: few; v_call: TRBV27; d_call: TRBD2; cdr3_nt: TGTGCCAGCAGTTTATCGGGACTAGCGGGGGGGGAGACCCAGTACTTC; cdr3_aa: CASSLSGLAGGETQYF
j_call: TRBJ2-5; clone_size: -; v_call: TRBV5-1; d_call: -; cdr3_nt: TGCGCCAGCAGCTCCCACATCCAAGAGACCCAGTACTTC; cdr3_aa: CASSSHIQETQYF
j_call: TRBJ2-3; clone_size: -; v_call: TRBV30; d_call: TRBD2; cdr3_nt: TGTGCCTGGAGTGGGGCCAGCGGGAGCAGAGATACACAGTATTTT; cdr3_aa: CAWSGASGSRDTQYF
j_call: TRBJ1-2; clone_size: -; v_call: TRBV6-1; d_call: TRBD1; cdr3_nt: TGTGCCAGCACCGGACAGGGACATGGCTACACCTTC; cdr3_aa: CASTGQGHGYTF
j_call: TRBJ1-4; clone_size: -; v_call: TRBV4-1; d_call: -; cdr3_nt: TGTGCCAGCAGCCAAGAGGGACACCCTAATGAAAAACTGTTTTTT; cdr3_aa: CASSQEGHPNEKLFF
j_call: TRBJ2-3; clone_size: -; v_call: TRBV7-9; d_call: -; cdr3_nt: TGTGCCAGCAGCTTCTCAGCGGCCACAGATACGCAGTATTTT; cdr3_aa: CASSFSAATDTQYF
j_call: TRBJ2-3; clone_size: -; v_call: TRBV19; d_call: -; cdr3_nt: TGTGCCACCCAACACAGGCAGGGTACGAATACGCAGTATTTT; cdr3_aa: CATQHRQGTNTQYF
j_call: TRBJ2-7; clone_size: few; v_call: TRBV28; d_call: -; cdr3_nt: TGTGCCAGCAGTTTCGGGCAAGGGAGGGAGCAGTACTTC; cdr3_aa: CASSFGQGREQYF
j_call: TRBJ2-2; clone_size: -; v_call: TRBV30; d_call: -; cdr3_nt: TGTGCCTGGAGTCCGACAGTGGGAACCGGGGAGCTGTTTTTT; cdr3_aa: CAWSPTVGTGELFF
j_call: TRBJ2-7; clone_size: once; v_call: TRBV29-1; d_call: -; cdr3_nt: TGCAGCGTTGAAGATCGTCGGGGGACCTACGAGCAGTACTTC; cdr3_aa: CSVEDRRGTYEQYF
j_call: TRBJ2-7; clone_size: -; v_call: TRBV28; d_call: -; cdr3_nt: TGTGCCAGCAGTTCCCGCGGAGGCTCAGTCTACGAGCAGTACTTC; cdr3_aa: CASSSRGGSVYEQYF
j_call: TRBJ2-7; clone_size: -; v_call: TRBV15; d_call: TRBD2; cdr3_nt: TGTGCCACCAGCAGAGAAGCCGGGGGGGCATCCTACGAGCAGTACTTC; cdr3_aa: CATSREAGGASYEQYF
j_call: TRBJ2-7; clone_size: -; v_call: TRBV6-1; d_call: TRBD1; cdr3_nt: TGTGCCAGCAGAGAAGACAGGGGTAGCTCCTACGAGCAGTACTTC; cdr3_aa: CASREDRGSSYEQYF
j_call: TRBJ2-3; clone_size: -; v_call: TRBV4-2; d_call: TRBD2; cdr3_nt: TGTGCCAGCAGCCAAGAAGGGACTAGTACAGATACGCAGTATTTT; cdr3_aa: CASSQEGTSTDTQYF
j_call: TRBJ1-6; clone_size: -; v_call: TRBV10-3; d_call: -; cdr3_nt: TGTGCCATCAGTGAGTCCGGCAGGCCAGAGTCACCCCTCCACTTT; cdr3_aa: CAISESGRPESPLHF
j_call: TRBJ2-6; clone_size: few; v_call: TRBV28; d_call: -; cdr3_nt: TGTGCCAGCTCAAATTCTGGGGCCAACGTCCTGACTTTC; cdr3_aa: CASSNSGANVLTF
j_call: TRBJ2-1; clone_size: -; v_call: TRBV6-5; d_call: -; cdr3_nt: TGTGCCAGCAGCACGGGGTTTCACAATGAGCAGTTCTTC; cdr3_aa: CASSTGFHNEQFF
j_call: TRBJ2-2; clone_size: few; v_call: TRBV4-1; d_call: -; cdr3_nt: TGCGCCAGCAGCCAAGTTCCCGGGGCCGGGGAGCTGTTTTTT; cdr3_aa: CASSQVPGAGELFF
j_call: TRBJ2-3; clone_size: -; v_call: TRBV5-8; d_call: -; cdr3_nt: TGTGCCAGCGATTCTTGGCGGGAAGGCACCTCGGGTACGCAGTATTTT; cdr3_aa: CASDSWREGTSGTQYF
j_call: TRBJ2-1; clone_size: few; v_call: TRBV27; d_call: TRBD1; cdr3_nt: TGTGCCAGCAGCCCGTCCCTGACAGGGAACAATGAGCAGTTCTTC; cdr3_aa: CASSPSLTGNNEQFF
j_call: TRBJ2-7; clone_size: -; v_call: TRBV10-3; d_call: -; cdr3_nt: TGTGCCATCGGGAAAGGACAAAGCTACGAGCAGTACTTC; cdr3_aa: CAIGKGQSYEQYF
j_call: TRBJ1-4; clone_size: -; v_call: TRBV29-1; d_call: -; cdr3_nt: TGCAGCGTTGGGGGAGGTCTAGCAACTAATGAAAAACTGTTTTTT; cdr3_aa: CSVGGGLATNEKLFF
j_call: TRBJ2-5; clone_size: -; v_call: TRBV7-2; d_call: -; cdr3_nt: TGTGCCAGCAGCCCGCCAACGGGGGTTGAGACCCAGTACTTC; cdr3_aa: CASSPPTGVETQYF
j_call: TRBJ2-3; clone_size: few; v_call: TRBV7-8; d_call: TRBD2; cdr3_nt: TGTGCCAGCAGCCTCCGGACTAGCGGGAGTACAGATACGCAGTATTTT; cdr3_aa: CASSLRTSGSTDTQYF
j_call: TRBJ2-7; clone_size: -; v_call: TRBV2; d_call: TRBD1; cdr3_nt: TGTGCCAGCAGTATCCACCCCGGGACAGGGCAGTCCGAGCAGTACTTC; cdr3_aa: CASSIHPGTGQSEQYF
j_call: TRBJ1-3; clone_size: -; v_call: TRBV7-9; d_call: -; cdr3_nt: TGTGCCAGCAGCTTAGTAACAGGCAACACCATATATTTT; cdr3_aa: CASSLVTGNTIYF
j_call: TRBJ2-6; clone_size: -; v_call: TRBV29-1; d_call: -; cdr3_nt: TGCAGCGTGCGGATAAGCTCTGGGGCCAACGTCCTGACTTTC; cdr3_aa: CSVRISSGANVLTF
j_call: TRBJ2-3; clone_size: -; v_call: TRBV28; d_call: TRBD1; cdr3_nt: TGTGCCAGCAGTTTACAGACAGGGCAAGATCCAGATACGCAGTATTTT; cdr3_aa: CASSLQTGQDPDTQYF
j_call: TRBJ2-1; clone_size: -; v_call: TRBV6-4; d_call: -; cdr3_nt: TGTGCCAGCAGTGACAGAGAGAATGAGCAGTTCTTC; cdr3_aa: CASSDRENEQFF